Each of the 24 T cell receptor beta chains below was sequenced from the same sample in a study of cytomegalovirus exposure and HLA in healthy donors. Researchers ran the PCR with 60 Vbeta and 13 Jbeta primers. Method: immunoSEQ multiplex PCR; TCRdb's copy keeps in-frame clones and lacks some. The sample comprises approximately 150,000 clones, around four fifths of which are singletons, and roughly 9.7% rests with the top ten. Sample: PBMCs. The receptors derive from a woman aged 60 to 75 in good health and CMV-seropositive.

The chain uses TRBV19 and TRBJ1-5; weak D call: TRBD1 (5 bases). This CDR3 contains 15 residues. V lost 3 bases, J lost 11 bases, and 20 bases lay in between. Per germline, CDR1 LNHDA and CDR2 SQIVND (reference sequence). This chain's CDR3 is CASSIGHGKWIAQHF. The CDR3 region has the DNA TGTGCCAGTAGTATCGGACATGGCAAATGGATAGCCCAGCATTTT.

V is TRBV5-4 and J is TRBJ2-1; 11 nucleotides line up with TRBD1. CDR1 and CDR2 from the germline V gene are SGHNT and YYREEE (reference sequence). With V trimmed by 3 bases and J by 2 bases, 4 bases remained unmatched. This CDR3 has 16 amino acids. DNA of the CDR3: TGTGCCAGCAGCTCCCGGGACAGGGGGGCCTACAATGAGCAGTTCTTC. It specifies CASSSRDRGAYNEQFF.

V and J are TRBV28 and TRBJ2-1; weak D call: TRBD2 (6 bases). Germline lookup yields CDR1 MDHEN and CDR2 SYDVKM. V was cut by 8 bases and J by 1 base, with 9 bases left in between. The CDR3 covers 13 residues. The CDR3 spells CASGGISYNEQFF. The CDR3 nucleotides read TGTGCCAGCGGCGGGATTTCCTACAATGAGCAGTTCTTC.

The rearrangement links TRBV7-6 to TRBJ2-2; possible D gene TRBD1, 5 bases. V was clipped by 5 bases and J by 6 bases, with 10 bases between them. Germline values: CDR1 SGHVS, CDR2 FNYEAQ. CDR3 size: 13 residues. CDR3 amino acids: CASSGRVSGELFF. DNA of the CDR3: TGTGCCAGCAGCGGCAGGGTATCCGGGGAGCTGTTTTTT.

DNA of the CDR3: TGTGCCAGTAGTCTAAACAGGGAACCTAGGGTCTCTGAAGCTTTCTTT. Translated, it gives CASSLNREPRVSEAFF. V and J are TRBV19 and TRBJ1-1; D perhaps matches TRBD1 (6 bases). Germline CDR1 is LNHDA and CDR2 is SQIVND (reference sequence). Trimming removed 5 bases at V and 6 bases at J, with 22 bases between. This CDR3 has 16 amino acids.

This sequence joins TRBV19 and TRBJ1-3; the match to TRBD1 covers 7 bases. Germline V lookup: CDR1 LNHDA, CDR2 SQIVND (reference sequence). The CDR3 contains 15 residues. The ends lost 3 bases at V and 2 bases at J; junction bases unmatched: 4. CDR3: CASSISDRAGNTIYF. The CDR3 DNA reads TGTGCCAGTAGTATCTCTGACAGGGCTGGAAACACCATATATTTT.

The V and J genes are TRBV27 and TRBJ1-1; D gene ambiguous. With 8 bases removed from V and 1 base from J, the gap between germline ends came to 11 bases. CDR3 length: 13 residues. Germline CDR1 reads MNHEY; CDR2 reads SMNVEV (reference sequence). CDR3 coding DNA: TGTGCCAGCCGCGGGAGAGGGAACACTGAAGCTTTCTTT. Its translation: CASRGRGNTEAFF.

The chain couples TRBV7-9 to TRBJ1-3; possible D gene TRBD1, 6 bases. Trimming took 4 bases from V and 0 from J, leaving 16 bases between them. There are 17 residues in the CDR3. Germline CDR1 reads SEHNR; CDR2 reads FQNEAQ (reference sequence). In DNA form, the CDR3 reads TGTGCCAGCAGCTCCACCCTAGGACAGAGCTCTGGAAACACCATATATTTT. This gives the protein CASSSTLGQSSGNTIYF.

The chain recombines TRBV7-9 with TRBJ2-4; 8 positions match TRBD1. Germline V lookup: CDR1 SEHNR, CDR2 FQNEAQ (reference sequence). The CDR3 is 13 amino acids. Unmatched junction bases numbered 18, after V lost 11 bases and J lost 15 bases. CDR3 nucleotide sequence: TGTGCCGGGACGAGGACAGGGCTTAGTACGTTGTACTTC. This translates into CAGTRTGLSTLYF. The whole variable domain, remainder taken from reference TRBV7-9 and TRBJ2-4, is DTGVSQNPRHKITKRGQNVTFRCDPISEHNRLYWYRQTLGQGPEFLTYFQNEAQLEKSRLLSDRFSAERPKGSFSTLEIQRTEQGDSAMYLCAGTRTGLSTLYFGAGTRLSVL.

In DNA form, the CDR3 reads TGCGCCAGCAGCCACAGTGGCCCTGACAGGGCGATTTCAGAGACCCAGTACTTC. It is translated as CASSHSGPDRAISETQYF. The gene calls are TRBV4-1 and TRBJ2-5; 7 bases fit TRBD1. The CDR3 runs 18 residues. Germline CDR1 and CDR2: MGHRA and YSYEKL. J lost 4 bases, V lost 3 bases, and 17 bases had no gene match.

V gene TRBV11-1 combines with J gene TRBJ2-7; D gene uncertain. Germline CDR1 reads SGHAT; CDR2 reads FQDESV (reference sequence). The CDR3 runs 14 residues. The V end was cut by 1 base, the J end by 2 bases, with 9 bases between. CDR3 amino acids: CASSLGLETYEQYF. In DNA form, the CDR3 reads TGTGCCAGCAGCTTAGGTCTGGAGACCTACGAGCAGTACTTC.

The J gene is TRBJ2-7, the V gene TRBV4-2, with 8 bases aligning to TRBD1. Germline V gene lookup returns CDR1 LGHNA and CDR2 YNFKEQ. V lost 4 bases, J lost 0 bases, and 8 bases stayed unmatched. The CDR3 length is 16 residues. CDR3 in amino acids: CASSLGVDRDSYEQYF. The DNA for the CDR3 is TGTGCCAGCAGCCTCGGGGTGGACAGGGACTCCTACGAGCAGTACTTC.

The chain couples TRBV4-3 to TRBJ2-5; 15 positions agree with TRBD2. Germline V gene lookup returns CDR1 LGHNA and CDR2 YSLEER. The CDR3 totals 22 residues. J lost 1 base, V lost 4 bases, and 19 bases had no gene match. The CDR3 DNA sequence: TGCGCCAGCAGCCGGGTTTTCCCCGCGGGACTAGCGGGAGGCAATCTCCAAGAGACCCAGTACTTC. This gives the protein CASSRVFPAGLAGGNLQETQYF.

The V and J genes are TRBV29-1 and TRBJ2-3, with 9 bases matching TRBD2. Germline values: CDR1 SQVTM, CDR2 ANQGSEA. The length of the CDR3 is 13 residues. This CDR3 is CSGIAGGTDTQYF. The CDR3 DNA is TGCTCCGGGATCGCGGGAGGGACAGATACGCAGTATTTT.

The V and J genes are TRBV6-1 and TRBJ1-2; TRBD1 is a possible D gene (5 bases). CDR3 length: 14 amino acids. V shed 7 bases and J shed 4 bases, with 16 bases lying between them. The germline gives CDR1 MNHNS, CDR2 SASEGT. The CDR3 protein is CASNPVGGFYGYTF. CDR3 nucleotides: TGTGCCAGCAACCCGGTGGGGGGTTTCTATGGCTACACCTTC.

The gene calls are TRBV28 and TRBJ2-7, with D possibly being TRBD2 (5 bases). Germline V gene data show CDR1 as MDHEN and CDR2 as SYDVKM. Trimming left V 6 bases short and J 3 bases short, with 15 bases between. The CDR3 contains 14 residues. The CDR3, as DNA: TGTGCCAGCAGCGGGGTGAGGGCGAGCTACGAGCAGTACTTC. It specifies CASSGVRASYEQYF.

J is TRBJ2-7 and V is TRBV9; 10 bases map to TRBD1. The CDR3 contains 15 residues. Germline lookup yields CDR1 SGDLS and CDR2 YYNGEE. V shed 4 bases, J shed 5 bases, and the junction held 9 bases outside the gene matches. This CDR3 reads CASSTFGTGDDEQYF. CDR3 in DNA: TGTGCCAGCAGCACGTTTGGGACAGGGGACGACGAGCAGTACTTC. The entire variable domain, with the rest obtained from reference TRBV9 and TRBJ2-7, is as follows: DSGVTQTPKHLITATGQRVTLRCSPRSGDLSVYWYQQSLDQGLQFLIQYYNGEERAKGNILERFSAQQFPDLHSELNLSSLELGDSALYFCASSTFGTGDDEQYFGPGTRLTVT.

Only a few counts were recorded for this clone. The rearrangement joins TRBV15 to TRBJ2-1, with a tentative D call TRBD1 (5 bases). The CDR3 contains 16 residues. CDR1 and CDR2 (germline): LNHNV, YYDKDF (reference sequence). Trimming removed 4 bases at V and 7 bases at J, with 20 bases between. Here the CDR3 reads CATSKGIEQVGNEQFF. CDR3 nucleotide sequence: TGTGCCACCAGCAAAGGGATCGAACAGGTGGGAAATGAGCAGTTCTTC.

The genes are TRBV19 and TRBJ1-5; TRBD1 agrees at 10 bases. The germline CDR1 and CDR2 sequences are LNHDA and SQIVND (reference sequence). The ends lost 3 bases at V and 7 bases at J; junction bases unmatched: 9. This CDR3 is 16 amino acids long. The CDR3 protein is CASSIFRDRGRQPQHF. CDR3 in DNA: TGTGCCAGTAGTATCTTCCGGGACAGGGGTCGACAGCCCCAGCATTTT.

The rearrangement links TRBV6-6 to TRBJ2-1, with 15 bases lining up with TRBD2. Germline CDR1 and CDR2: MNHNY and SVGAGI (reference sequence). Unmatched junction bases numbered 6, after V lost 5 bases and J lost 7 bases. CDR3 length: 16 amino acids. The CDR3 DNA reads as TGTGCCAGCAGTCCCGGGGGACTAGCGGGAGGTAATGAGCAGTTCTTC. Protein product: CASSPGGLAGGNEQFF.

This clone was recorded a few times. The chain employs TRBV5-4 and TRBJ2-7; D is uncertain. V lost 10 bases and J 0 bases, leaving 11 bases between the germline ends. This CDR3 is 12 amino acids long. Germline V lookup: CDR1 SGHNT, CDR2 YYREEE (reference sequence). CDR3 in amino acids: CALSSPSYEQYF. CDR3 DNA: TGTGCCCTGTCGTCCCCCTCCTACGAGCAGTACTTC.

The V call is TRBV28, the J call TRBJ2-7; TRBD1 might be the D (5 bases). CDR3 length equals 13 residues. Trimming took 3 bases from V and 5 from J, leaving 11 bases between them. The germline gives CDR1 MDHEN, CDR2 SYDVKM. The CDR3: CASSLGPANEQYF. The CDR3 nucleotides read TGTGCCAGCAGTTTGGGGCCAGCCAACGAGCAGTACTTC.

The chain has TRBV5-1 and TRBJ2-1, with a possible D match to TRBD1 (5 bases). The CDR3 is 12 amino acids. Trimming shortened V by 4 bases and J by 8 bases, and 10 bases separated the two germline ends. In germline, CDR1 is SGHRS, CDR2 YFSETQ. CDR3: CASSTQGDEQFF. The DNA for the CDR3 is TGCGCCAGCAGCACTCAGGGTGATGAGCAGTTCTTC.

The chain uses TRBV28 and TRBJ1-2; 7 bases match TRBD1. The CDR3 loop spans 15 amino acids. Trimming cost V 8 bases and J 1 base; bases outside gene matches: 10. The V gene's germline CDR1 is MDHEN and CDR2 SYDVKM. Written as DNA, the CDR3 is TGTGCCAGCGAAGCAGGGGGTTCGTTTAACTATGGCTACACCTTC. Translation: CASEAGGSFNYGYTF.